The source of this T cell receptor (beta chain) is a study of human T cells and chemical hapten exposure (dated by TCRdb to 2020 to 2022). About the full investigation: For sensitization, 2% DPC in acetone was applied to a roughly 2 cm by roughly 2 cm area of upper inner arm skin. Patch testing was done on the upper back using Finn chambers containing 0.01% DPC, and results were scored after 6 days according to International Contact Dermatitis Research Group standards. Blood samples were taken from patients before sensitization (week 0) and then at 2, 6 and about 24 weeks after DPC sensitization. Throughout the approximately 24-week study period, patients were also given weekly therapeutic DPC doses on the scalp. Libraries were pooled for sequencing, and variation in per-sample TCR yields was attributed mainly to small differences in library volumes within the pool. Blood for TCR sequencing was provided by twenty-nine alopecia patients at one to four time points (pre-sensitization, 2, 6 and 24 weeks). The mostly female patient cohort included alopecia areata with under or over 50% scalp involvement, alopecia totalis and alopecia universalis. This study followed changes in the peripheral blood TCR repertoire in vivo during primary and secondary sensitization of alopecia patients to the hapten diphenylcyclopropenone (DPC). Beyond this particular receptor, the publication reports: Compared with pre-sensitization or healthy control sets, expanded TCRs formed significantly more large CDR3 similarity clusters, which is consistent with antigen-driven responses. Repeated subsampling changed both the strength of the expansion versus patch-test correlation and the threshold at which the correlation became significant. The number of PT1 expanded TCRs positively correlated with patch test score, significant at thresholds 8, 16 and 32 but not 4. Because all patients had alopecia, a presumed autoimmune disease, the immune response of the patients might differ from that of healthy individuals. The number of TCRs above 1 in 1000 frequency did not change with DPC sensitization; there was no evidence of global repertoire structure alterations.

The germline V gene specifies LGHNA as CDR1 and YSLEER as CDR2. Trimming takes 3 bases off V and 2 bases off J; junction bases not matched to a gene: 20. Including cysteine and phenylalanine, the CDR3 has 20 amino acids. This entry keeps only the CDR3 DNA: 60 bases, framed from base 1. A note on this clonotype: Its antigen target is currently unknown. No base quality values were provided; no much bigger clone lies one nucleotide off.

The sample's time point, from its label and the paper: pre-sensitization, week 0. The meaning of the sample's treatment or condition label: therapeutic diphenylcyclopropenone sensitization with weekly scalp DPC. At each patch-test visit, blood was drawn before the patch test was applied. Patients were eligible if aged 18 to 70, diagnosed with alopecia and judged suitable for DPC therapy, and pregnant patients were excluded. Total RNA was extracted from unfractionated whole blood collected in Tempus Blood RNA tubes. The protocol used for the library was RACE. TCRdb shows the sequencer as NextSeq 500. Library preparation attached unique molecular identifiers to individual cDNA molecules for quantitative, reproducible TCR counting. Each blood RNA sample was used to sequence both TCR alpha and TCR beta chains. The original pipeline was this. The median number of TCRs per sample was over 95,000, ranging from roughly 23,224 to 700,000. V, J and CDR3 annotation of the TCR reads was carried out using the Decombinator software suite. For the PS versus PT1 abundance plots, all samples were subsampled to the same number of TCRs (28,000). Expanded TCRs were defined as absent before sensitization and observed at least eight times at the 2-week time point. TCRdb trimmed the raw reads at Q25, called clones with MiXCR and kept productive beta chains. CDR3 protein duplicates are merged, each entry listing the most common genes and DNA. The V and J calls come from TCRdb's annotation, not from the publication. This sample gives under 400,000 distinct CDR3 sequences in total; more than 4.5% of them show up just once. 2% to 3% of the sample comes from the top ten.

The specimen comprised whole blood, sampled in connection with sensitization to the hapten diphenylcyclopropenone (DPC). This TCR was recovered from a woman aged 45 to 65 with alopecia areata. Some clones in this sample may be carry-over from other donors' samples. This chain joins TRBV4-3 to TRBJ2-3, and 7 junctional nucleotides match TRBD2. The DNA sequence is given as TGCGCCAGCAGCCATGACCTCCCCATCGGCGGGGGTCGGGTCACAGATACGCAGTATTTT. Protein translation: CASSHDLPIGGGRVTDTQYF.